This T cell receptor beta chain comes out of a study of siplizumab effects on memory and regulatory T cells. Sequencing was performed with immunoSEQ multiplex PCR; in TCRdb, only in-frame clones are kept and a portion is missing. This sample has some 99,000 clones; 90% to 95% occur once, and the top ten carry roughly 0.75%. With regard to this clone: Its antigen is as yet unknown.

Study-wide points: Apparently more diverse than memory cells, naive T cells also seemed major alloresponse contributors. Treg origin accounted for an average of roughly 70% of mappable alloreactive CD4+ clones with siplizumab and 25% to 30% in controls. Significant reduction of alloreactive sequences traceable to unstimulated CD4+ memory cells was observed with siplizumab.

Sequenced sample: Tregs sorted from blood. This receptor was obtained from a human donor in good health.

CDR3 loop: CASQGGYYNEQFF. The CDR3 DNA reads TGCGCCAGCCAGGGGGGATATTACAATGAGCAGTTCTTC. The chain links TRBV5-1 to TRBJ2-1; perhaps TRBD1 as D (7 bases). Germline V gene lookup returns CDR1 SGHRS and CDR2 YFSETQ. Trimming took 7 bases from V and 4 from J, leaving 12 bases between them. The CDR3 is made up of 13 amino acids.